The 3 T cell receptor beta chains listed next were all sequenced from one sample in a study of blood T cell repertoires in COVID-19. Only in-frame clones appear in the TCRdb table, and some are missing; sequencing was by immunoSEQ multiplex PCR. The repertoire has around 300,000 clones, 89% of them found once; the top ten carry under 2.5%. Material for sequencing was peripheral blood. These receptors all come from a man between 45 and 60 years old with acute or convalescent COVID-19.

The chain carries TRBV9 and TRBJ2-2; TRBD2 might be the D (6 bases). V lost 2 bases and J 0 bases, leaving 17 bases between the germline ends. CDR3 length: 18 amino acids. The germline V gene encodes CDR1 SGDLS and CDR2 YYNGEE. The CDR3 DNA sequence: TGTGCCAGCAGCGTTAATAAAGGCGGGGCGACGAACACCGGGGAGCTGTTTTTT. The encoded protein is CASSVNKGGATNTGELFF.

V and J are TRBV7-9 and TRBJ1-4; weak D call: TRBD1 (6 bases). The germline CDR1 and CDR2 sequences are SEHNR and FQNEAQ (reference sequence). The V gene lost 3 bases and the J gene lost 8 bases, with 13 bases spanning the gap. The CDR3 spans 14 residues. CDR3 residues: CASSFPTGWEKLFF. The CDR3 bases are TGTGCCAGCAGCTTCCCCACAGGGTGGGAAAAACTGTTTTTT.

The gene calls are TRBV29-1 and TRBJ2-4; 11 bases map to TRBD1. Unmatched junction bases numbered 3, after V lost 5 bases and J lost 15 bases. CDR3 length: 10 residues. Germline V gives CDR1 SQVTM, CDR2 ANQGSEA. The CDR3 nucleotides read TGCAGCGTTAAGGACAGGGGGCTGTACTTC. It yields the protein CSVKDRGLYF.